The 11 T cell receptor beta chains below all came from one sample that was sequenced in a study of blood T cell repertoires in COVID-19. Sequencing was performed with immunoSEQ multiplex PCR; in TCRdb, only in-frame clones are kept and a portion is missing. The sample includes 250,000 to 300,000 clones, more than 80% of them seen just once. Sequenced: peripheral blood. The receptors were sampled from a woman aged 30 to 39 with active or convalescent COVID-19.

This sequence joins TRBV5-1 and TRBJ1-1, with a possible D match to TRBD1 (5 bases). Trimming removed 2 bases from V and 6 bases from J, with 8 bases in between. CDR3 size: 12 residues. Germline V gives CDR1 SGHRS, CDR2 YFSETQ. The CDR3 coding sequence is TGCGCCAGCAGCTTTCAGGGCCCTGAAGCTTTCTTT. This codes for CASSFQGPEAFF.

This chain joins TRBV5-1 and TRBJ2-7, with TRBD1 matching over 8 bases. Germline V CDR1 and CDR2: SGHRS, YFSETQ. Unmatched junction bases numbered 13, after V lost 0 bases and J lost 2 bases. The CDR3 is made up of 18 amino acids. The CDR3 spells CASSLETDRGGSTYEQYF. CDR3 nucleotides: TGCGCCAGCAGCTTGGAAACCGACAGGGGTGGATCGACCTACGAGCAGTACTTC.

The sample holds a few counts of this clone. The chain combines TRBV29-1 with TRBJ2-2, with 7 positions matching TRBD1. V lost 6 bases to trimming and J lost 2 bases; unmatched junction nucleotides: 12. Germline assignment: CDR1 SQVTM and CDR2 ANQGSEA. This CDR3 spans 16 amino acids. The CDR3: CSVGTDIDVNTGELFF. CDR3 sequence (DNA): TGCAGCGTCGGGACAGACATAGACGTCAACACCGGGGAGCTGTTTTTT.

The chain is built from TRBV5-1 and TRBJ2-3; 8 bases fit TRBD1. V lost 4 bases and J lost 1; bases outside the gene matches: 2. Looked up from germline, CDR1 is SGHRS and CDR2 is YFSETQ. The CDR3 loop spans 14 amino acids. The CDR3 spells CASSTGQGTDTQYF. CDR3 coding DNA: TGCGCCAGCAGCACGGGACAGGGCACAGATACGCAGTATTTT. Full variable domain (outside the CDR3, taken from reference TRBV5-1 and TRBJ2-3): KAGVTQTPRYLIKTRGQQVTLSCSPISGHRSVSWYQQTPGQGLQFLFEYFSETQRNKGNFPGRFSGRQFSNSRSEMNVSTLELGDSALYLCASSTGQGTDTQYFGPGTRLTVL.

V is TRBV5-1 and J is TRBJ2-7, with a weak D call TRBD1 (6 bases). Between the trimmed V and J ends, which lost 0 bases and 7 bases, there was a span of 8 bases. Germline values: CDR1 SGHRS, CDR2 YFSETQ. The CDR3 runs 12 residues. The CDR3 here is CASSLEGGEQYF. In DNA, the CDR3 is TGCGCCAGCAGCTTGGAAGGGGGAGAGCAGTACTTC.

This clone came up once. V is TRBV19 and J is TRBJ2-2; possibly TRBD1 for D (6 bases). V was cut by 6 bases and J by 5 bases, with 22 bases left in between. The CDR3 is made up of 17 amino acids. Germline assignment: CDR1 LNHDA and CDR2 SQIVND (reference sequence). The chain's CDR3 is CASRARTQGRWTGELFF. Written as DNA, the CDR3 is TGTGCCAGTAGAGCTCGTACACAGGGCCGGTGGACCGGGGAGCTGTTTTTT.

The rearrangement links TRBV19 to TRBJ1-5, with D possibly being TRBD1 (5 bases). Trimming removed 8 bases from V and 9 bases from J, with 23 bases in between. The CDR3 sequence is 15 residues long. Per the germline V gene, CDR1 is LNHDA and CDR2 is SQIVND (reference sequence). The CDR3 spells CASPPPGQGAGPQHF. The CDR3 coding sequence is TGTGCCAGTCCACCCCCAGGGCAGGGCGCAGGGCCCCAGCATTTT.

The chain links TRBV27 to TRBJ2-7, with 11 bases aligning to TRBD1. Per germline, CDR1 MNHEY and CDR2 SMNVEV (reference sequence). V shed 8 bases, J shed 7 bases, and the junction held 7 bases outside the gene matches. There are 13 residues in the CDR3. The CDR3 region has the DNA TGTGCCAGCTCGGTGGGGACAGGGGGAGAGCAGTACTTC. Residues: CASSVGTGGEQYF.

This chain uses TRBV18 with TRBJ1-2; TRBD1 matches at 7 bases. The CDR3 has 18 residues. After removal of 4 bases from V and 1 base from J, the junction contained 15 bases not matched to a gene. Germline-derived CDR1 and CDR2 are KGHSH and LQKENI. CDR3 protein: CASSRQIPGTADNYGYTF. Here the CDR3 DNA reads TGTGCCAGCTCACGACAAATCCCCGGGACAGCAGATAACTATGGCTACACCTTC.

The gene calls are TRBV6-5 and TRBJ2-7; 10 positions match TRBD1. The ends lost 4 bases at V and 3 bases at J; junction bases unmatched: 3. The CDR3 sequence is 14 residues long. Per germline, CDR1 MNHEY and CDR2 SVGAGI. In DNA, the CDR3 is TGTGCCAGCAGTTTCCGGGACAGGGGCTACGAGCAGTACTTC. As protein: CASSFRDRGYEQYF.

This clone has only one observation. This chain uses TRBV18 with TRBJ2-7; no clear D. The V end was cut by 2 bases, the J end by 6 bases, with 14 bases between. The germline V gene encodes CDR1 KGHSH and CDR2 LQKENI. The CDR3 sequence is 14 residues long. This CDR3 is CASSPRRAPLEQYF. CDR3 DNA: TGTGCCAGCTCACCAAGACGAGCGCCCCTCGAGCAGTACTTC.